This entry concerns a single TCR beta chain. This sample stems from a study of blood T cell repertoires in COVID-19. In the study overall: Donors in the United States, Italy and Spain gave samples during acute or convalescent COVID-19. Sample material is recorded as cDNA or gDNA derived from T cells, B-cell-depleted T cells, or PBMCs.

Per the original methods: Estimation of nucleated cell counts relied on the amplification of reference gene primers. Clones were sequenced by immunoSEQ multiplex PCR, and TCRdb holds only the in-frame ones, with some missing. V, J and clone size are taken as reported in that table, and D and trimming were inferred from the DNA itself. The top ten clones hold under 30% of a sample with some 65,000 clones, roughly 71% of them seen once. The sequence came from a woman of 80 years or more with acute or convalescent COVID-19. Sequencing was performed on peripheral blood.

This CDR3 reads CASSLHILISNQPQHF. The CDR3 DNA is TGTGCCAGCAGCCTCCACATTTTGATCAGCAATCAGCCCCAGCATTTT. The chain couples TRBV6-2 or TRBV6-3 to TRBJ1-5; D gene ambiguous. Germline loops: CDR1 MNHEY, CDR2 SVGEGT. This CDR3 has 16 residues. V was shortened by 6 bases and J by 1 base, with 16 bases between the two germline ends.